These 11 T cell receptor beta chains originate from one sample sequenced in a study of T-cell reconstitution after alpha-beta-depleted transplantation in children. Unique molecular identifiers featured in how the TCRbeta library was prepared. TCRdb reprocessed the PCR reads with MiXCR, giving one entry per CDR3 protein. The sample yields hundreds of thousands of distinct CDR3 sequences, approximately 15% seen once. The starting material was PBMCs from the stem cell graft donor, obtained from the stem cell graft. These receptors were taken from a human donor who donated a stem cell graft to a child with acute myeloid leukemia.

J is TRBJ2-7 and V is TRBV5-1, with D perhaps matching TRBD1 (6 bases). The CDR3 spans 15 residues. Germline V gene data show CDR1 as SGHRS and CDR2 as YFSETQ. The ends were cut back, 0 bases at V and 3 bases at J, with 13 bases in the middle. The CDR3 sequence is CASSLVGGSFYEQYV. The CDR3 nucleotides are TGCGCCAGCAGCTTGGTAGGGGGATCTTTCTACGAGCAGTACGTC.

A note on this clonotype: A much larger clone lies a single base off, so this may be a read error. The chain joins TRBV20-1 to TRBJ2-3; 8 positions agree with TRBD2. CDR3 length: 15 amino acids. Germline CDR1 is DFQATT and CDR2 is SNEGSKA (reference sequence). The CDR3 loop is CCARDGAGVTDTQYF. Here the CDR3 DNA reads TGCTGTGCTAGAGACGGAGCGGGGGTCACAGATACGCAGTATTTT.

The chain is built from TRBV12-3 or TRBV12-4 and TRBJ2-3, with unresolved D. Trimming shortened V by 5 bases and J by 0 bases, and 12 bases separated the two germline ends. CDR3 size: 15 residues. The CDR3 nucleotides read TGTGCCAGCAGTCCACAGCTTCTTAGCACAGATACGCAGTATTTT. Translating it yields CASSPQLLSTDTQYF.

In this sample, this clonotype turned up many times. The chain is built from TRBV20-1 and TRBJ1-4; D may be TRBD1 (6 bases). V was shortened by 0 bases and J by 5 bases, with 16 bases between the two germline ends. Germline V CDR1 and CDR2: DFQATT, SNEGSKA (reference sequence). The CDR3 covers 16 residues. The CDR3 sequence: CSAREGAGRRNEKLFF. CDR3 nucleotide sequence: TGCAGTGCTAGAGAGGGGGCAGGGCGCAGGAATGAAAAACTGTTTTTT.

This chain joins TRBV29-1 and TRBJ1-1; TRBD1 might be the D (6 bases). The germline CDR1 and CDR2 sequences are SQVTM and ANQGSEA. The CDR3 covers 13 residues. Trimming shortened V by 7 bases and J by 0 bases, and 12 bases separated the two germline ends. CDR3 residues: CSDTGQMNTEAFF. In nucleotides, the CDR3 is TGCAGCGACACCGGACAGATGAACACTGAAGCTTTCTTT. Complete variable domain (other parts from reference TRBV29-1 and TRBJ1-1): SAVISQKPSRDICQRGTSLTIQCQVDSQVTMMFWYRQQPGQSLTLIATANQGSEATYESGFVIDKFPISRPNLTFSTLTVSNMSPEDSSIYLCSDTGQMNTEAFFGQGTRLTVV.

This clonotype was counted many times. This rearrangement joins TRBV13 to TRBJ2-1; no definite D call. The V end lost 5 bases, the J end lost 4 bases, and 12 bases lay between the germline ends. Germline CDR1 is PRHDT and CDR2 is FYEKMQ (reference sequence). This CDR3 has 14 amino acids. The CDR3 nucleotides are TGTGCCAGCAGCCCCCGCCCCGCGTACAATGAGCAGTTCTTC. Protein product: CASSPRPAYNEQFF.

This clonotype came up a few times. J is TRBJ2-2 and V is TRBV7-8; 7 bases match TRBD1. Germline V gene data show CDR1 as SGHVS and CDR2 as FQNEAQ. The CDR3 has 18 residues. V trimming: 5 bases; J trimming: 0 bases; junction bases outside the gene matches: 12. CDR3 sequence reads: CASSPGSGQIANTGELFF. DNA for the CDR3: TGTGCCAGCAGCCCCGGCTCGGGACAGATCGCGAACACCGGGGAGCTGTTTTTT.

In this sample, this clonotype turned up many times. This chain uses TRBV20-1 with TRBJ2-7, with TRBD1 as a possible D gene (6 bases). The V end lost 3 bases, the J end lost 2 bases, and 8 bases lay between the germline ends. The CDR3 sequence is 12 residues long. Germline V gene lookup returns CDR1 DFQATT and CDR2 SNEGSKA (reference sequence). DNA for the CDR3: TGCAGTGCTAGGCGACAGGCCTACGAGCAGTACTTC. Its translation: CSARRQAYEQYF.

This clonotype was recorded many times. The CDR3 reads CSVKGIMNTEAFF. The CDR3 DNA reads TGCAGCGTTAAAGGGATTATGAACACTGAAGCTTTCTTT. This sequence joins TRBV29-1 and TRBJ1-1, with D unclear. V lost 5 bases to trimming and J lost 0 bases, with 10 bases between them. The germline CDR1 and CDR2 sequences are SQVTM and ANQGSEA. The CDR3 contains 13 residues.

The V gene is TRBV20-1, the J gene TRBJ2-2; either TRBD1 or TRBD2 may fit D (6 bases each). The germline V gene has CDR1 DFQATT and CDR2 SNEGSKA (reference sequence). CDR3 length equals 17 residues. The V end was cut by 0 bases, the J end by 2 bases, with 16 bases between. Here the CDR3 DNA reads TGCAGTGCTAGAGATCTTGGTAGGGGGACTAACACCGGGGAGCTGTTTTTT. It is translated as CSARDLGRGTNTGELFF.

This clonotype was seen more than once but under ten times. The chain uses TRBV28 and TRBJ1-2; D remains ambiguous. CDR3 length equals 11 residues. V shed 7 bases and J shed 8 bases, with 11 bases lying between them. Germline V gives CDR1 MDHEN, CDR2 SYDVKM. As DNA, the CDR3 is TGTGCCAGCACCACAGCATGGGGCTACACCTTC. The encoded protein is CASTTAWGYTF.